This entry is about one T cell receptor (beta chain). Antigen: not known. This entry is derived from a study of cytomegalovirus exposure and HLA in healthy donors. PCR employed 60 Vbeta and 13 Jbeta primers. Sequenced by immunoSEQ multiplex PCR; TCRdb stores in-frame clones only, minus some. The data hold about 160,000 clones, with approximately 70% observed a single time. The V end lost 8 bases, the J end lost 7 bases, and 17 bases lay between the germline ends. Germline-derived CDR1 and CDR2 are SGHVS and FQNEAQ. The CDR3 is made up of 13 amino acids. Whole-study results and caveats: According to an earlier analysis, most TCR beta V segments yielded productive rearrangements about 87% or about 30% of the time.

This chain uses TRBV7-8 with TRBJ1-2; TRBD1 might be the D (5 bases). The sample taken for sequencing was PBMCs. The TCR originated in a middle-aged man in good health and CMV-seropositive. The CDR3 DNA reads TGTGCCAGCTCCTGGGGGGGGGAGGGTGGCTACACCTTC. It codes for CASSWGGEGGYTF.